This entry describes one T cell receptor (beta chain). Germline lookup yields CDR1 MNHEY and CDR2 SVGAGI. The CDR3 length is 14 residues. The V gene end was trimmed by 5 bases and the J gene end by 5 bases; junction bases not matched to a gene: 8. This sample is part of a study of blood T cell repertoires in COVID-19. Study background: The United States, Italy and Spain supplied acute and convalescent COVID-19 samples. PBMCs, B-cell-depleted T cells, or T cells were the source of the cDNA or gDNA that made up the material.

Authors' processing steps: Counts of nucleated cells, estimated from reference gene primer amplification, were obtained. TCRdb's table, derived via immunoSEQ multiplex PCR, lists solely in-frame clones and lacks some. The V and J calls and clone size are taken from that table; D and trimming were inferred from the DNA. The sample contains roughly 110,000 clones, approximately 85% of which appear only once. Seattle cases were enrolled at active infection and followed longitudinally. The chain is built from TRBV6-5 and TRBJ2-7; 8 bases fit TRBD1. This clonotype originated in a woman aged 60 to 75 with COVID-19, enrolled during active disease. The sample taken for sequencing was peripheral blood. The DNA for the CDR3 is TGTGCCAGCAGTCGCGGACAGGGCTACAACGAGCAGTACTTC. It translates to CASSRGQGYNEQYF.